This TCR beta chain was obtained from a study of T cells after yellow fever vaccination. Study-level information: Preparation of fractions with low cell numbers was performed using SMART-Seq v4 Ultra Low Input. Study observations and caveats: Clonotypes shared by both compartments, CD4 and CD8, made up a small share. Peaking on day 5 versus 15, the secondary response was faster but weaker.

One entry per CDR3 protein results from TCRdb running MiXCR on the 5' RACE reads. The sample has about 85,000 distinct CDR3 sequences; more than 10% are singletons. V shed 0 bases and J shed 8 bases, with 17 bases lying between them. The CDR3 contains 16 residues. CDR1 and CDR2 (germline): LGHNA, YSLEER. V gene TRBV4-3 combines with J gene TRBJ2-1; D is possibly TRBD1 (5 bases). This clonotype originated in a man between 18 and 29 years old who received the YFV17D yellow fever vaccine. The sequences come from CD8+ T cells not binding an NS4B(214-222) dextramer, sorted from PBMCs, collected 21 days after the first yellow fever vaccination. The CDR3 loop is CASSQEGQGGCDEQFF. The DNA for the CDR3 is TGCGCCAGCAGCCAAGAAGGCCAGGGCGGATGTGATGAGCAGTTCTTC.